This T cell receptor beta chain originates from a study of blood T cell repertoires in COVID-19. The overall study: Sites across the United States, Italy and Spain contributed samples from acute and convalescent COVID-19. The analysed material was cDNA or gDNA that came from T cells, B-cell-depleted T cells, or PBMCs.

This clone was counted once. As processed by the authors: Estimation of nucleated cell counts relied on the amplification of reference gene primers. The assay was immunoSEQ multiplex PCR, and TCRdb's table has in-frame clones only and misses some. V, J and clone size derive from that table, while D and trimming were established from the DNA sequence. The sample includes tens of thousands of clones, just under 80% seen only once; the top ten take 35%. J was trimmed by 0 bases and V by 3 bases; bases with no gene match: 17. This CDR3 spans 20 amino acids. Per germline, CDR1 SGHTS and CDR2 YDEGEE. The specimen sequenced was peripheral blood. The J gene is TRBJ2-1, the V gene TRBV5-8; 8 nucleotides line up with TRBD2. This receptor was taken from a man older than 75 with acute or convalescent COVID-19. The DNA for the CDR3 is TGTGCCAGCAGCTCACCGGGGGGAGCGGGGGCCCCGAGCTCCTACAATGAGCAGTTCTTC. It codes for CASSSPGGAGAPSSYNEQFF.